Below, one TCR beta chain is given with its context. These data belong to a study of TIL therapy for anti-PD-1-resistant metastatic lung cancer. Sequencing used immunoSEQ v3. Assay: immunoSEQ multiplex PCR; the TCRdb copy retains only in-frame clones and omits some. This sample has about 60,000 clones; over 75% occur once, and the top ten carry 2.6%. CDR1 and CDR2 (germline): LNHNV, YYDKDF (reference sequence). Trimming removed 3 bases at V and 5 bases at J, with 17 bases between. This CDR3 spans 15 amino acids. The sample's time point: pre-treatment sample, taken before nivolumab and TIL therapy. The sequences come from blood, collected at baseline. The receptor comes from a person between 25 and 80 years old with non-small cell lung cancer. The chain links TRBV15 to TRBJ2-7, with D possibly being TRBD1 (5 bases). The CDR3 reads CATSSSGQVAHEQYF. Here the CDR3 DNA reads TGTGCCACCAGCAGTTCCGGACAAGTAGCTCACGAGCAGTACTTC. Full variable domain (remainder filled in from reference TRBV15 and TRBJ2-7): DAMVIQNPRYQVTQFGKPVTLSCSQTLNHNVMYWYQQKSSQAPKLLFHYYDKDFNNEADTPDNFQSRRPNTSFCFLDIRSPGLGDTAMYLCATSSSGQVAHEQYFGPGTRLTVT.